Shown below are 21 T cell receptor beta chains from a single sample sequenced in a study of OX40 agonist ivuxolimab in advanced cancers. Sequencing was performed with immunoSEQ multiplex PCR; in TCRdb, only in-frame clones are kept and a portion is missing. The data hold 55,000 to 65,000 clones, with under 95% observed a single time. The sequenced sample was CD4+ or CD8+ T cells sorted from blood, obtained in a trial of the OX40 agonist ivuxolimab. All receptors derive from an adult with an advanced solid tumor such as melanoma, head and neck, liver or kidney cancer.

The V and J genes are TRBV6-4 and TRBJ1-6; D possibly corresponds to TRBD1 (5 bases). The germline gives CDR1 MRHNA, CDR2 SNTAGT. V lost 3 bases, J lost 3 bases, and 9 bases lay in between. This CDR3 region has 15 residues. The CDR3 loop is CASSEQGYYNSPLHF. CDR3 in DNA: TGTGCCAGCAGTGAGCAGGGATACTATAATTCACCCCTCCACTTT.

CDR3 region: CASGAPGGEQYF. Here the CDR3 DNA reads TGTGCCAGCGGGGCCCCCGGGGGGGAGCAGTACTTC. The chain employs TRBV6-5 and TRBJ2-7, with 7 bases identical to TRBD2. The germline V gene has CDR1 MNHEY and CDR2 SVGAGI. The V gene end was trimmed by 8 bases and the J gene end by 7 bases; junction bases not matched to a gene: 8. The CDR3 is 12 amino acids.

This clone was observed a single time. This chain uses TRBV7-6 with TRBJ2-7, with 12 bases lining up with TRBD2. The germline V gene encodes CDR1 SGHVS and CDR2 FNYEAQ. The CDR3 runs 15 residues. V lost 4 bases to trimming and J lost 0 bases; unmatched junction nucleotides: 1. The CDR3 loop reads CASSSTSGGSYEQYF. Written as DNA, the CDR3 is TGTGCCAGCAGCTCGACTAGCGGGGGCTCCTACGAGCAGTACTTC. Supplemented by reference TRBV7-6 and TRBJ2-7, the full variable domain reads GAGVSQSPRYKVTKRGQDVALRCDPISGHVSLYWYRQALGQGPEFLTYFNYEAQQDKSGLPNDRFSAERPEGSISTLTIQRTEQRDSAMYRCASSSTSGGSYEQYFGPGTRLTVT.

The gene calls are TRBV6-5 and TRBJ1-1, with 7 bases lining up with TRBD1. Germline V lookup: CDR1 MNHEY, CDR2 SVGAGI. V lost 7 bases and J lost 4; bases outside the gene matches: 6. The CDR3 runs 13 residues. CDR3 sequence (DNA): TGTGCCAGCAACGACAGGGAGGCCACTGAAGCTTTCTTT. Protein: CASNDREATEAFF.

V is TRBV18 and J is TRBJ2-2, with D perhaps TRBD1 (6 bases). This CDR3 has 15 amino acids. CDR1 and CDR2 (germline): KGHSH, LQKENI. The V end was cut by 6 bases, the J end by 4 bases, with 15 bases between. CDR3 sequence: CASSPMSTGTGELFF. The CDR3 nucleotides are TGTGCCAGCTCCCCAATGTCGACAGGCACCGGGGAGCTGTTTTTT.

The rearrangement joins TRBV2 to TRBJ1-1; 8 nucleotides align to TRBD1. This CDR3 contains 14 residues. With V trimmed by 6 bases and J by 4 bases, 7 bases remained unmatched. Germline V gene sequence: CDR1 SNHLY, CDR2 FYNNEI. CDR3 DNA sequence: TGTGCCAGCAGGACAGGACAGGGCTTCACTGAAGCTTTCTTT. This translates into CASRTGQGFTEAFF.

The rearrangement joins TRBV18 to TRBJ2-3; no firm D call. This CDR3 spans 13 amino acids. The V and J ends lost 1 base and 6 bases respectively, with 8 bases between them. Germline CDR1 reads KGHSH; CDR2 reads LQKENI. CDR3 protein: CASSPLEGDTQYF. CDR3 nucleotide sequence: TGTGCCAGCTCACCACTAGAAGGGGATACGCAGTATTTT. Combining the CDR3 with reference TRBV18 and TRBJ2-3 gives the whole variable domain NAGVMQNPRHLVRRRGQEARLRCSPMKGHSHVYWYRQLPEEGLKFMVYLQKENIIDESGMPKERFSAEFPKEGPSILRIQQVVRGDSAAYFCASSPLEGDTQYFGPGTRLTVL.

The chain employs TRBV27 and TRBJ2-7; TRBD2 matches 9 bases. J gave up 4 bases and V 0 bases, and 10 bases lay outside the gene matches. This CDR3 is 17 amino acids long. In germline, CDR1 is MNHEY, CDR2 SMNVEV (reference sequence). The CDR3 spells CASSLSRAGGHPYEQYF. The CDR3 region has the DNA TGTGCCAGCAGTTTATCGAGGGCGGGAGGGCACCCGTACGAGCAGTACTTC.

The gene calls are TRBV27 and TRBJ1-4; D perhaps matches TRBD1 (6 bases). Germline V lookup: CDR1 MNHEY, CDR2 SMNVEV (reference sequence). CDR3 size: 15 residues. Trimming stripped 3 bases from V and 5 bases from J, with 13 bases between. Here the CDR3 DNA reads TGTGCCAGCAGTTTTGAGGGGAGGGGGAATGAAAAACTGTTTTTT. This translates into CASSFEGRGNEKLFF. The whole variable domain, filled in from reference TRBV27 and TRBJ1-4, reads EAQVTQNPRYLITVTGKKLTVTCSQNMNHEYMSWYRQDPGLGLRQIYYSMNVEVTDKGDVPEGYKVSRKEKRNFPLILESPSPNQTSLYFCASSFEGRGNEKLFFGSGTQLSVL.

The rearrangement joins TRBV5-1 to TRBJ1-2; D unresolved. Germline V gene lookup returns CDR1 SGHRS and CDR2 YFSETQ. Trimming took off 2 bases at V and 6 bases at J, with 14 bases between the two ends. This CDR3 is 14 amino acids long. CDR3 sequence reads: CASSLREAVDGYTF. The CDR3 nucleotides read TGCGCCAGCAGCTTACGGGAGGCCGTGGATGGCTACACCTTC. Variable domain in full (rest from reference TRBV5-1 and TRBJ1-2): KAGVTQTPRYLIKTRGQQVTLSCSPISGHRSVSWYQQTPGQGLQFLFEYFSETQRNKGNFPGRFSGRQFSNSRSEMNVSTLELGDSALYLCASSLREAVDGYTFGSGTRLTVV.

This chain uses TRBV25-1 with TRBJ2-6; 12 bases agree with TRBD1. The length of the CDR3 is 17 residues. The junction had 7 bases not matched to a gene; V was cut back by 6 bases and J by 4 bases. Per germline, CDR1 MGHDK and CDR2 SYGVNS. CDR3 bases: TGTGCCAGCAGGCCGGGACAGGGGGCGTGGGGGGCCAACGTCCTGACTTTC. It is translated as CASRPGQGAWGANVLTF. Based on the CDR3 plus reference TRBV25-1 and TRBJ2-6, the full variable domain is EADIYQTPRYLVIGTGKKITLECSQTMGHDKMYWYQQDPGMELHLIHYSYGVNSTEKGDLSSESTVSRIRTEHFPLTLESARPSHTSQYLCASRPGQGAWGANVLTFGAGSRLTVL.

The chain has TRBV5-1 and TRBJ2-5, with 9 nucleotides matching TRBD2. Trimming removed 0 bases from V and 3 bases from J; junction bases left unmatched: 3. This CDR3 contains 15 residues. Germline V lookup: CDR1 SGHRS, CDR2 YFSETQ. CDR3 nucleotide sequence: TGCGCCAGCAGCTTGGGACTAGCGGAGAAAGAGACCCAGTACTTC. Residues: CASSLGLAEKETQYF.

The gene calls are TRBV11-3 and TRBJ2-7; tentatively, D is TRBD2 (5 bases). CDR3 size: 16 residues. Trimming shortened V by 2 bases and J by 0 bases, and 14 bases separated the two germline ends. Germline V gene sequence: CDR1 SGHNT, CDR2 YENEEA. As DNA, the CDR3 is TGTGCCAGCAGCTTATGGTCGGGATCGAGCTCCTACGAGCAGTACTTC. Translating it yields CASSLWSGSSSYEQYF.

This rearrangement joins TRBV19 to TRBJ1-2, with D tentatively TRBD1 (6 bases). The CDR3 extends over 19 amino acids. V shed 7 bases and J shed 5 bases, with 32 bases lying between them. Germline V lookup: CDR1 LNHDA, CDR2 SQIVND (reference sequence). The DNA of the CDR3 is TGTGCCAGTATGGGCCCGCGGGATAGCCTTATACAGGGACGATATGGCTACACCTTC. Its protein product is CASMGPRDSLIQGRYGYTF.

This chain uses TRBV19 with TRBJ2-1; D might be TRBD2 (6 bases). V lost 4 bases and J lost 8, with 15 bases in between. Looked up from germline, CDR1 is LNHDA and CDR2 is SQIVND (reference sequence). The CDR3 is 14 amino acids. The CDR3 spells CASSNRDFSDEQFF. CDR3 DNA: TGTGCCAGTAGTAATAGGGACTTTTCGGATGAGCAGTTCTTC.

The rearrangement links TRBV2 to TRBJ1-1; D uncertain. Trimming left V 3 bases short and J 4 bases short, with 12 bases between. CDR3 length equals 14 residues. The germline V gene has CDR1 SNHLY and CDR2 FYNNEI. CDR3: CASSEAGFGTEAFF. DNA of the CDR3: TGTGCCAGCAGTGAGGCCGGTTTCGGCACTGAAGCTTTCTTT. The entire variable domain, with the rest obtained from reference TRBV2 and TRBJ1-1, is as follows: EPEVTQTPSHQVTQMGQEVILRCVPISNHLYFYWYRQILGQKVEFLVSFYNNEISEKSEIFDDQFSVERPDGSNFTLKIRSTKLEDSAMYFCASSEAGFGTEAFFGQGTRLTVV.

V gene TRBV6-1 combines with J gene TRBJ2-7; the match to TRBD2 covers 12 bases. The trim removed 1 base at V and 4 bases at J, leaving 8 bases unmatched. The V gene's germline CDR1 is MNHNS and CDR2 SASEGT. The CDR3 has 17 residues. CDR3 coding DNA: TGTGCCAGCAGTGAAGGGACTAGCGGGACGCTTAGGTACGAGCAGTACTTC. It translates to CASSEGTSGTLRYEQYF.

A few counts support this clone. The rearrangement uses TRBV19 and TRBJ1-1; weak D call: TRBD1 (5 bases). This CDR3 has 14 amino acids. V lost 8 bases and J 0 bases, leaving 13 bases between the germline ends. CDR1 and CDR2 (germline): LNHDA, SQIVND (reference sequence). CDR3 sequence (DNA): TGTGCCAGTCTACCGGGACGGTTGAACACTGAAGCTTTCTTT. Translating gives CASLPGRLNTEAFF. Full variable domain (remainder filled in from reference TRBV19 and TRBJ1-1): DGGITQSPKYLFRKEGQNVTLSCEQNLNHDAMYWYRQDPGQGLRLIYYSQIVNDFQKGDIAEGYSVSREKKESFPLTVTSAQKNPTAFYLCASLPGRLNTEAFFGQGTRLTVV.

The chain couples TRBV4-3 to TRBJ2-7; D is ambiguous. The CDR3 is 15 amino acids. CDR1 is LGHNA, CDR2 YSLEER, per germline. The V gene lost 0 bases and the J gene lost 0 bases, with 9 bases spanning the gap. CDR3 sequence: CASSQDPRSSYEQYF. Written as DNA, the CDR3 is TGCGCCAGCAGCCAAGACCCTCGCAGCTCCTACGAGCAGTACTTC.

This clone came up once. This chain links TRBV30 with TRBJ1-2, with D possibly being TRBD1 (6 bases). Germline V gives CDR1 GTSNPN, CDR2 SVGIG (reference sequence). The CDR3 runs to 12 residues. The V end was cut by 3 bases, the J end by 2 bases, with 7 bases between. The CDR3 spells CAWSQGNYGYTF. DNA for the CDR3: TGTGCCTGGAGCCAGGGGAACTATGGCTACACCTTC.

The chain joins TRBV19 to TRBJ2-1, with 11 bases lining up with TRBD2. CDR3 length: 17 residues. Germline lookup yields CDR1 LNHDA and CDR2 SQIVND (reference sequence). V lost 5 bases and J lost 6; bases outside the gene matches: 12. The CDR3 spells CASSPQIAGGRVNEQFF. The CDR3, as DNA: TGTGCCAGTAGTCCCCAAATAGCGGGAGGGAGGGTCAATGAGCAGTTCTTC.